This T cell receptor (beta chain) was sequenced during a study of tumor and adjacent non-tumor tissue in lung cancer. Study-level background: Each sample yielded a few million productive TCRbeta reads on average.

The template was RNA from unsorted bulk tissue. More than 3 cm separated this lung sample from the edge of the tumor. The CDR3 contains 11 residues. Trimming removed 6 bases from V and 7 bases from J; junction bases left unmatched: 5. CDR1 and CDR2 from the germline V gene are SQVTM and ANQGSEA. The library came from three nested PCR rounds adapted from ARM-PCR protocols. MiXCR, run by TCRdb on the multiplex PCR reads, gives a single entry per CDR3 protein. Of about 67,000 distinct CDR3 sequences listed, approximately 73% are singletons. The sequence was obtained from a man in his 60s with non-small cell lung cancer. The genes are TRBV29-1 and TRBJ2-7, with 8 bases fitting TRBD1. The sequencing sample was made of distant non-tumor lung tissue. CDR3 coding DNA: TGCAGCGTCACAGGGGGTCCTGAGCAGTACTTC. Protein sequence: CSVTGGPEQYF.